The TCR beta chain described here comes from a study of T cell responses to AZD1222 COVID-19 vaccine. Study-level findings and limits: Regions 160-218 and 743-854 dominated among vaccine-associated CD4 TCRs spanning spike.

Turning to this clone: Its specificity is unknown.

Germline loops: CDR1 LGHNA, CDR2 YNFKEQ. This CDR3 has 16 residues. The V and J ends lost 0 bases and 5 bases respectively, with 16 bases between them. TCRdb's copy holds only in-frame clones and misses some; the assay was immunoSEQ multiplex PCR. The repertoire holds around 180,000 clones, with over 80% as singletons. This sample comprised peripheral blood, obtained on day 0 of AZD1222 vaccination. The receptor's source is an adult in good health. The rearrangement links TRBV4-2 to TRBJ1-2; weak D call: TRBD1 (6 bases). CDR3: CASSQDKHREGYGYTF. The DNA of the CDR3 is TGTGCCAGCAGCCAAGATAAGCACAGGGAGGGGTATGGCTACACCTTC.